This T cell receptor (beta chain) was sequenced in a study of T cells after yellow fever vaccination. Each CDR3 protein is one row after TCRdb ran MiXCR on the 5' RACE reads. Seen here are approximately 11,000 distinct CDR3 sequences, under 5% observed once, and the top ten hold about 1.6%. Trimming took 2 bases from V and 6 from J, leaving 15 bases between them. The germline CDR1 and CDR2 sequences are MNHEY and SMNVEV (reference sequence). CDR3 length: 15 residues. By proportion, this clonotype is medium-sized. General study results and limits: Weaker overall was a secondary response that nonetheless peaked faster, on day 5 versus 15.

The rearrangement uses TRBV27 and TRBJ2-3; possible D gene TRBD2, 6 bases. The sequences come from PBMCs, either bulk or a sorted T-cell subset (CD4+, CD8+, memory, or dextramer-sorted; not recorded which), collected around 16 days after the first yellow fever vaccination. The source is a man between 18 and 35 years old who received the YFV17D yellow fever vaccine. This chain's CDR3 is CASSLAAGRRDTQYF. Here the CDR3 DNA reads TGTGCCAGCAGTTTAGCGGCGGGACGCCGGGATACGCAGTATTTT.